A single sample is the source of the 31 T cell receptor beta chains below, sequenced in a study of blood T cell repertoires in COVID-19. Produced via immunoSEQ multiplex PCR; TCRdb's table is partial and in-frame only. The table shows 95,000 to 100,000 clones, with 91% occurring only once. Input material: peripheral blood. All receptors derive from a man in his fifties with acute or convalescent COVID-19.

The gene calls are TRBV6-5 and TRBJ1-2; 10 bases agree with TRBD1. This CDR3 has 15 amino acids. V was clipped by 6 bases and J by 5 bases; unmatched bases: 9. Germline V gene sequence: CDR1 MNHEY, CDR2 SVGAGI. For the CDR3, the DNA is TGTGCCAGCAGACCCGAGACAGGGGGCGCATATGGCTACACCTTC. Amino acid sequence: CASRPETGGAYGYTF.

To note about this clone: A read error may produce the germline difference seen at one junction end. V and J are TRBV4-3 and TRBJ1-3; D may be TRBD1 (5 bases). Looked up from germline, CDR1 is LGHNA and CDR2 is YSLEER. The CDR3 sequence is 15 residues long. CDR3: CARSRLGGSGNTIYF. In DNA form, the CDR3 reads TGCGCCCGCAGCCGGCTCGGGGGTTCTGGAAACACCATATATTTT.

This chain connects TRBV7-2 to TRBJ2-3; 13 bases map to TRBD2. J was trimmed by 2 bases and V by 2 bases; bases with no gene match: 10. CDR3 length equals 19 residues. Germline assignment: CDR1 SGHTA and CDR2 FQGNSA. CDR3 DNA: TGTGCCAGCAGCTTACGCCTGGGACTAGCGGGGTCCAACACAGATACGCAGTATTTT. Its protein is CASSLRLGLAGSNTDTQYF.

This chain links TRBV27 with TRBJ2-3; 15 bases fit TRBD2. The trim removed 2 bases at V and 2 bases at J, leaving 5 bases unmatched. This CDR3 region has 18 residues. The germline gives CDR1 MNHEY, CDR2 SMNVEV (reference sequence). The CDR3 here is CASSLQGLAGGPTDTQYF. In DNA form, the CDR3 reads TGTGCCAGCAGTTTACAGGGACTAGCGGGGGGCCCCACAGATACGCAGTATTTT.

The chain combines TRBV6-5 with TRBJ2-7; 9 bases agree with TRBD1. The CDR3 is made up of 13 amino acids. The V and J ends lost 9 bases and 2 bases, in that order; junction bases with no gene match: 5. The V gene's germline CDR1 is MNHEY and CDR2 SVGAGI. CDR3 DNA sequence: TGTGCCAGTAGGGACAGGGAGACCTACGAGCAGTACTTC. Amino acids: CASRDRETYEQYF.

The J gene is TRBJ1-6, the V gene TRBV5-1; 8 bases are shared with TRBD1. Germline trimming cut 7 bases from V and 9 bases from J; bases unmatched to any gene: 12. This CDR3 contains 15 residues. Germline CDR1 reads SGHRS; CDR2 reads YFSETQ. The DNA of the CDR3 is TGCGCCAGCGCCCATCAGACAGGGGCGCGTTCACCCCTCCACTTT. This translates into CASAHQTGARSPLHF.

J is TRBJ1-1 and V is TRBV5-1; tentatively, D is TRBD1 (6 bases). Looked up from germline, CDR1 is SGHRS and CDR2 is YFSETQ. The V and J ends lost 0 bases and 5 bases respectively, with 8 bases between them. The CDR3 is 13 amino acids. The CDR3 sequence is CASSLGGGTEAFF. Here the CDR3 DNA reads TGCGCCAGCAGCTTGGGAGGGGGAACTGAAGCTTTCTTT. Full variable domain (remainder filled in from reference TRBV5-1 and TRBJ1-1): KAGVTQTPRYLIKTRGQQVTLSCSPISGHRSVSWYQQTPGQGLQFLFEYFSETQRNKGNFPGRFSGRQFSNSRSEMNVSTLELGDSALYLCASSLGGGTEAFFGQGTRLTVV.

The genes are TRBV21-1 and TRBJ1-2; the table calls TRBD1, which could not be checked here. TRBV21-1 is a documented pseudogene. The CDR3 is 16 amino acids. The CDR3 protein is CASSKAKTGRRYGYTF. The CDR3 DNA reads as TGTGCCAGCAGCAAAGCGAAGACAGGGCGTAGGTATGGCTACACCTTC.

The chain is built from TRBV11-1 and TRBJ1-3; 7 bases are a match to TRBD1. Germline CDR1 is SGHAT and CDR2 is FQDESV (reference sequence). There are 16 residues in the CDR3. V lost 7 bases, J lost 4 bases, and 13 bases stayed unmatched. The CDR3 loop reads CASTKTGQPAGNTIYF. The CDR3 bases are TGTGCCAGCACTAAAACGGGACAGCCAGCGGGAAACACCATATATTTT.

This clone was seen a single time. The rearrangement links TRBV28 to TRBJ1-2; 10 positions agree with TRBD1. V lost 5 bases and J lost 3; bases outside the gene matches: 9. CDR1 and CDR2 (germline): MDHEN, SYDVKM. The CDR3 has 16 residues. The CDR3 nucleotides read TGTGCCAGCAGTAACAGACCGGGACAGGGGCACTATGGCTACACCTTC. Translated, it gives CASSNRPGQGHYGYTF.

As to this clone: The junction departs from germline at one end; a sequencing error may be responsible. The V gene is TRBV20-1, the J gene TRBJ1-2; 7 bases fit TRBD1. The CDR3 spans 8 residues. Germline V gives CDR1 DFQATT, CDR2 SNEGSKA (reference sequence). The CDR3 loop is CSARGDSF. Written as DNA, the CDR3 is TGCAGTGCTAGGGGGGACAGCTTC.

This rearrangement joins TRBV11-3 to TRBJ2-7; 11 bases match TRBD2. Per germline, CDR1 SGHNT and CDR2 YENEEA. The CDR3 has 14 residues. The V gene end was trimmed by 5 bases and the J gene end by 10 bases; junction bases not matched to a gene: 10. CDR3 in DNA: TGTGCCAGCAGCCTACGAGGTAGCGGGGGGGACCAGTACTTC. Its translation is CASSLRGSGGDQYF. Based on the CDR3 plus reference TRBV11-3 and TRBJ2-7, the full variable domain is EAGVVQSPRYKIIEKKQPVAFWCNPISGHNTLYWYLQNLGQGPELLIRYENEEAVDDSQLPKDRFSAERLKGVDSTLKIQPAELGDSAVYLCASSLRGSGGDQYFGPGTRLTVT.

The chain couples TRBV27 to TRBJ2-1, with 7 bases lining up with TRBD1. CDR3 size: 16 residues. Germline CDR1 MNHEY, CDR2 SMNVEV (reference sequence). V gave up 4 bases and J gave up 3 bases; unmatched junction bases: 9. CDR3 DNA: TGTGCCAGCAGTTCGACTTCGGGACAGTACTACAATGAGCAGTTCTTC. Its translation: CASSSTSGQYYNEQFF.

The V call is TRBV12-3 or TRBV12-4, the J call TRBJ1-1; D is ambiguous. Deletions cut 5 bases from V and 5 bases from J, with 12 bases between. The CDR3 consists of 13 residues. The CDR3 DNA sequence: TGTGCCAGCAGTGTCGGGAGGGATACTGAAGCTTTCTTT. Amino acid sequence: CASSVGRDTEAFF.

This chain uses TRBV5-8 with TRBJ2-2, with TRBD2 matching over 9 bases. The CDR3 totals 14 residues. Germline lookup yields CDR1 SGHTS and CDR2 YDEGEE. V was pared by 3 bases and J by 7 bases, with 4 bases of the junction left unmatched. The CDR3 sequence: CASSSGLAVGELFF. The CDR3 nucleotides are TGTGCCAGCAGCTCGGGACTAGCCGTCGGGGAGCTGTTTTTT.

The chain uses TRBV15 and TRBJ1-2; D unclear. Trimming stripped 2 bases from V and 2 bases from J, with 15 bases between. The CDR3 is 16 amino acids. Germline V gene data show CDR1 as LNHNV and CDR2 as YYDKDF (reference sequence). CDR3: CATSRRPTGSNYGYTF. The CDR3, as DNA: TGTGCCACCAGCAGAAGACCGACGGGGTCGAACTATGGCTACACCTTC. The entire variable domain, with the rest obtained from reference TRBV15 and TRBJ1-2, is as follows: DAMVIQNPRYQVTQFGKPVTLSCSQTLNHNVMYWYQQKSSQAPKLLFHYYDKDFNNEADTPDNFQSRRPNTSFCFLDIRSPGLGDTAMYLCATSRRPTGSNYGYTFGSGTRLTVV.

V and J are TRBV7-8 and TRBJ2-5, with TRBD2 matching over 13 bases. This CDR3 comprises 17 residues. The V segment lost 1 base and the J segment 3 bases; nucleotides outside the gene matches: 5. The germline CDR1 and CDR2 sequences are SGHVS and FQNEAQ. CDR3 loop: CASSLGLAGGLKETQYF. The CDR3 DNA follows: TGTGCCAGCAGCTTAGGACTAGCGGGGGGTTTAAAAGAGACCCAGTACTTC.

The chain combines TRBV24-1 with TRBJ1-6; 7 bases line up with TRBD1. The CDR3 loop spans 14 amino acids. With 5 bases clipped from V and 7 bases from J, the junction kept 4 bases outside the gene matches. Germline V gene sequence: CDR1 KGHDR, CDR2 SFDVKD. CDR3 sequence (DNA): TGTGCCACCAGTGTTCCAGGGGGAAATTCACCCCTCCACTTT. This gives the protein CATSVPGGNSPLHF.

V is TRBV19 and J is TRBJ2-7; 8 nucleotides match TRBD1. The V segment lost 5 bases and the J segment 2 bases; nucleotides outside the gene matches: 5. In germline, CDR1 is LNHDA, CDR2 SQIVND (reference sequence). The CDR3 consists of 14 residues. CDR3 in DNA: TGTGCCAGTAGTCCAGGACAGGGCCCCTACGAGCAGTACTTC. This translates into CASSPGQGPYEQYF.

The genes are TRBV3-1 (or the pseudogene TRBV3-2) and TRBJ2-7; a weak D match, TRBD1 (6 bases). Deletions cut 3 bases from V and 4 bases from J, with 22 bases between. There are 17 residues in the CDR3. Germline V lookup: CDR1 LGHDT, CDR2 YNNKEL (reference sequence). This chain's CDR3 is CASSHHSTGLGYYEQYF. The CDR3, as DNA: TGTGCCAGCAGCCATCACTCGACAGGTCTCGGATATTACGAGCAGTACTTC.

The CDR3 nucleotides are TGTGCCAGCAGCTCCCGGACAACCCCGGGAGCTTTCTTT. Protein sequence: CASSSRTTPGAFF. V gene TRBV7-2 combines with J gene TRBJ1-1; possibly TRBD1 for D (5 bases). The CDR3 is 13 residues long. The germline V and J ends were trimmed by 4 bases and 10 bases, with 16 bases remaining between them. Per the germline V gene, CDR1 is SGHTA and CDR2 is FQGNSA.

Comment on this clone: One end of the junction is discordant with germline, which a read error may explain. This rearrangement joins TRBV3-1 (or the pseudogene TRBV3-2) to TRBJ2-3; D unclear. Per the germline V gene, CDR1 is LGHDT and CDR2 is YNNKEL (reference sequence). The CDR3 spans 13 residues. The CDR3 sequence: CAGSQGVPDTQYF. The CDR3 DNA reads TGTGCCGGCAGCCAAGGAGTACCAGATACGCAGTATTTT.

This chain uses TRBV9 with TRBJ2-3; TRBD2 aligns across 14 bases. The CDR3 is made up of 15 amino acids. The germline CDR1 and CDR2 sequences are SGDLS and YYNGEE. Unmatched junction bases numbered 2, after V lost 2 bases and J lost 6 bases. The CDR3 sequence is CASSVGTSGGDTQYF. The CDR3 DNA reads TGTGCCAGCAGCGTCGGGACTAGCGGGGGTGATACGCAGTATTTT.

The chain has TRBV6-5 and TRBJ1-4; perhaps TRBD1 as D (5 bases). V dropped 8 bases and J dropped 7 bases, with 17 bases sitting between them. CDR1 is MNHEY, CDR2 SVGAGI, per germline. This CDR3 is built from 14 residues. CDR3 amino acids: CASRQQELSEKLFF. The CDR3 coding sequence is TGTGCCAGCCGTCAACAGGAGCTCTCTGAAAAACTGTTTTTT.

This chain joins TRBV30 and TRBJ1-3, with no clear D. V was trimmed by 2 bases and J by 0 bases, leaving 8 bases between them. CDR1 is GTSNPN and CDR2 is SVGIG in the germline V gene (reference sequence). The CDR3 contains 14 residues. The CDR3: CAWSHGNSGNTIYF. Written as DNA, the CDR3 is TGTGCCTGGAGTCACGGGAACTCTGGAAACACCATATATTTT.

The chain joins TRBV9 to TRBJ2-7; D unclear. V shed 4 bases and J shed 7 bases, with 15 bases lying between them. CDR1 and CDR2 from the germline V gene are SGDLS and YYNGEE. This CDR3 has 13 amino acids. CDR3 sequence: CASSPREVGEQYF. The CDR3 nucleotides are TGTGCCAGCAGCCCCCGTGAAGTCGGGGAGCAGTACTTC.

This chain uses TRBV7-2 with TRBJ2-3; 8 bases fit TRBD1. The germline gives CDR1 SGHTA, CDR2 FQGNSA. This CDR3 has 16 residues. V lost 5 bases, J lost 2 bases, and 9 bases stayed unmatched. The CDR3 DNA follows: TGTGCCAGCAGCCCTAACCTTCAGGGGGCCACAGATACGCAGTATTTT. Translating it yields CASSPNLQGATDTQYF.

The CDR3 loop reads CASSVVSGQAFF. The CDR3, as DNA: TGTGCCAGCAGCGTAGTAAGCGGGCAAGCTTTCTTT. V is TRBV9 and J is TRBJ1-1; D call uncertain. The CDR3 sequence is 12 residues long. CDR1 is SGDLS, CDR2 YYNGEE, per germline. Trimming left V 0 bases short and J 9 bases short, with 9 bases between.

The chain links TRBV6-4 to TRBJ2-1, with 10 bases fitting TRBD1. The CDR3 consists of 17 residues. The V and J ends lost 4 bases and 2 bases, in that order; junction bases with no gene match: 8. Looked up from germline, CDR1 is MRHNA and CDR2 is SNTAGT. The CDR3 here is CASSAGQGLGAYNEQFF. Written as DNA, the CDR3 is TGTGCCAGCAGTGCGGGACAGGGGCTTGGGGCCTACAATGAGCAGTTCTTC.

The rearrangement joins TRBV4-3 to TRBJ2-1, with 8 bases fitting TRBD1. CDR1 and CDR2 from the germline V gene are LGHNA and YSLEER. The V gene end was trimmed by 3 bases and the J gene end by 7 bases; junction bases not matched to a gene: 2. The length of the CDR3 is 13 residues. DNA of the CDR3: TGCGCCAGCAGCCACCGGACAGGGAATGAGCAGTTCTTC. Translation gives CASSHRTGNEQFF.

The chain employs TRBV11-2 and TRBJ1-5; D might be TRBD1 (5 bases). The CDR3 is made up of 15 amino acids. CDR1 SGHAT and CDR2 FQNNGV come from the germline V gene. The ends were cut back, 0 bases at V and 7 bases at J, with 13 bases in the middle. CDR3 DNA: TGTGCCAGCAGCTTAGACGGCAGGGCGCAGCAGCCCCAGCATTTT. It encodes CASSLDGRAQQPQHF.